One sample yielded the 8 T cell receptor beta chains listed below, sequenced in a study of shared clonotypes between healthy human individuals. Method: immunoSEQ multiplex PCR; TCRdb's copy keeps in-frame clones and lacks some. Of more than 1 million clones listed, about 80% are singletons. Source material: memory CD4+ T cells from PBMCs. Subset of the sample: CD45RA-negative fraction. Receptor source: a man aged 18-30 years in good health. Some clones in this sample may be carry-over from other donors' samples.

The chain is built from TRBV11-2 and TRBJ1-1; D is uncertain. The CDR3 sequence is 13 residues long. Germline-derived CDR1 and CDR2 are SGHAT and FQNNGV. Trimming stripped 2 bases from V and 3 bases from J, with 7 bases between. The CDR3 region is CASSLSQHTEAFF. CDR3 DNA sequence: TGTGCCAGCAGCTTATCCCAGCACACTGAAGCTTTCTTT.

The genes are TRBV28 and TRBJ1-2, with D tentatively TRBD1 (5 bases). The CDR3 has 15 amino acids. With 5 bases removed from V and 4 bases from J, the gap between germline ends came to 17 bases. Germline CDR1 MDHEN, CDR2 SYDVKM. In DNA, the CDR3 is TGTGCCAGCAGTCCCAAGCAACAGGATCCCTATGGCTACACCTTC. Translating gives CASSPKQQDPYGYTF.

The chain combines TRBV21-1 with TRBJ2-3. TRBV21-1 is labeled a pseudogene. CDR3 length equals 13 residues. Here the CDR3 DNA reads TGTGCCAGCAAAGGTGTGCCGGCAGATACGCAGTATTTT. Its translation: CASKGVPADTQYF.

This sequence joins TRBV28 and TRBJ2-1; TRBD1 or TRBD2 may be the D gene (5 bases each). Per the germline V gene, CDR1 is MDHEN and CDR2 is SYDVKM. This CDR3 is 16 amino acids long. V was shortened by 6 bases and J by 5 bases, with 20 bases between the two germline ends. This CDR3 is CASSLRWGRTNNEQFF. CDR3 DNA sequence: TGTGCCAGCAGCCTACGGTGGGGACGGACCAACAATGAGCAGTTCTTC.

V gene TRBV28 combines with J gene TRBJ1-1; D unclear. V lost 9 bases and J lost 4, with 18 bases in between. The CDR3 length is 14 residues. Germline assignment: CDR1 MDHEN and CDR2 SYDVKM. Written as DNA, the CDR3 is TGTGCCAGTAGAGCCGCGGCCTGGGGCACTGAAGCTTTCTTT. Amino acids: CASRAAAWGTEAFF.

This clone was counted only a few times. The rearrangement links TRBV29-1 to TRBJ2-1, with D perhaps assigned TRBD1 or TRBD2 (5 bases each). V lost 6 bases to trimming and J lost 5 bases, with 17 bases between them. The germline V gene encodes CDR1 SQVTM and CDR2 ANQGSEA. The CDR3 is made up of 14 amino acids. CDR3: CSVRQRLGDNEQFF. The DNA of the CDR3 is TGCAGCGTCCGCCAGCGCTTGGGGGACAATGAGCAGTTCTTC.

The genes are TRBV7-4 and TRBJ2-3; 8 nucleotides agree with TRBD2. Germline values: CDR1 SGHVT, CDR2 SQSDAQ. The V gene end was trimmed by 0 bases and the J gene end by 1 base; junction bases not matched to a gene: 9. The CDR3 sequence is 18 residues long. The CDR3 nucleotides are TGTGCCAGCAGCTTAGCGCCCGCTTCTAGCGGGTGCACAGATACGCAGTATTTT. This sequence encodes CASSLAPASSGCTDTQYF.

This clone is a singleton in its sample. The CDR3 nucleotides are TGTGCCAGCAGTTTACGTCCGGGGACTAGCGGGCAGTTCTTC. Its protein product is CASSLRPGTSGQFF. This chain links TRBV28 with TRBJ2-1; 11 bases align to TRBD2. The CDR3 consists of 14 residues. Germline loops: CDR1 MDHEN, CDR2 SYDVKM. J lost 12 bases, V lost 2 bases, and 6 bases had no gene match.